The 28 T cell receptor beta chains in this list originate from one sample, sequenced in a study of cytomegalovirus exposure and HLA in healthy donors. PCR amplification relied on 60 Vbeta primers (plus 13 Jbeta primers). The protocol was immunoSEQ multiplex PCR, while the TCRdb copy is restricted to in-frame clones and leaves out a portion. The sample includes some 110,000 clones, 71% of them seen just once. Sequenced: PBMCs. The receptor source for this set is a female donor in good health and CMV-seronegative.

This clone was observed a single time. CDR3 sequence reads: CASSTGTGASSGYEQYF. DNA for the CDR3: TGCGCCAGCAGCACAGGGACAGGGGCCTCCTCGGGCTACGAGCAGTACTTC. The J gene is TRBJ2-7, the V gene TRBV5-1; 10 nucleotides line up with TRBD1. V lost 4 bases, J lost 3 bases, and 13 bases stayed unmatched. CDR1 is SGHRS, CDR2 YFSETQ, per germline. The CDR3 sequence is 17 residues long.

The chain is built from TRBV10-3 and TRBJ2-3; TRBD1 aligns across 8 bases. CDR1 ENHRY and CDR2 SYGVKD come from the germline V gene. This CDR3 comprises 16 residues. V was clipped by 5 bases and J by 2 bases; unmatched bases: 9. CDR3 protein: CAISYSGTGLTDTQYF. The CDR3 region has the DNA TGTGCCATCAGTTATTCCGGGACAGGCCTCACAGATACGCAGTATTTT.

The CDR3 DNA reads as TGTGCCAGCTCTTCTGGGGGAGGGTTCTCCTACGAGCAGTACTTC. This translates into CASSSGGGFSYEQYF. The genes are TRBV7-6 and TRBJ2-7; 7 nucleotides match TRBD2. V trimming: 8 bases; J trimming: 0 bases; junction bases outside the gene matches: 10. From germline, CDR1 is SGHVS and CDR2 FNYEAQ. The length of the CDR3 is 15 residues.

This clone was seen a handful of times. The chain joins TRBV2 to TRBJ2-7, with 11 nucleotides matching TRBD2. CDR3 length equals 19 residues. Germline V CDR1 and CDR2: SNHLY, FYNNEI. The V and J ends lost 0 bases and 3 bases, in that order; junction bases with no gene match: 13. CDR3 protein: CASSEAALIAGGPGYEQYF. The CDR3 coding sequence is TGTGCCAGCAGTGAAGCGGCTTTGATAGCGGGAGGGCCTGGCTACGAGCAGTACTTC.

The chain combines TRBV7-8 with TRBJ2-1; weak D call: TRBD2 (7 bases). This CDR3 region has 13 residues. Germline-derived CDR1 and CDR2 are SGHVS and FQNEAQ. The ends were cut back, 10 bases at V and 6 bases at J, with 16 bases in the middle. CDR3 amino acids: CATLEGGVNEQFF. CDR3 nucleotide sequence: TGTGCCACCCTTGAGGGGGGGGTCAATGAGCAGTTCTTC.

The genes are TRBV30 and TRBJ2-7; 10 nucleotides agree with TRBD2. Germline CDR1 GTSNPN, CDR2 SVGIG (reference sequence). With V trimmed by 5 bases and J by 3 bases, 16 bases remained unmatched. The CDR3 is 17 residues long. The chain's CDR3 is CAWAPGGAGGIHYEQYF. The CDR3 region has the DNA TGTGCCTGGGCGCCCGGGGGAGCGGGAGGGATCCACTACGAGCAGTACTTC.

This sequence joins TRBV5-4 and TRBJ1-1; no definite D call. The CDR3 totals 14 residues. Germline CDR1 SGHNT, CDR2 YYREEE (reference sequence). V dropped 4 bases and J dropped 2 bases, with 12 bases sitting between them. The CDR3 here is CASSPVERNTEAFF. The CDR3 region has the DNA TGTGCCAGCAGCCCAGTAGAGCGCAACACTGAAGCTTTCTTT.

This clone was observed many times. The rearrangement uses TRBV6-6 and TRBJ2-1; D possibly corresponds to TRBD1 (5 bases). With 6 bases removed from V and 7 bases from J, the gap between germline ends came to 16 bases. The germline V gene has CDR1 MNHNY and CDR2 SVGAGI (reference sequence). This CDR3 spans 14 amino acids. The CDR3 loop reads CASRPNPTGNEQFF. The CDR3 DNA is TGTGCCAGCAGACCAAACCCAACAGGAAATGAGCAGTTCTTC.

This chain joins TRBV11-3 and TRBJ2-5; tentative D call: TRBD1 (6 bases). The CDR3 is 15 residues long. V lost 0 bases and J lost 5, with 13 bases in between. Germline V lookup: CDR1 SGHNT, CDR2 YENEEA. DNA of the CDR3: TGTGCCAGCAGCTTAGATCAACAGGGTTGGGAGACCCAGTACTTC. Amino acid sequence: CASSLDQQGWETQYF.

This clone was recorded a few times. Here the CDR3 omits its conserved ending phenylalanine or tryptophan, so a read error is the likely source. It is unclear where the CDR3 begins or ends on the DNA, so no DNA is shown, and the CDR3 is as TCRdb lists it. The rearrangement links TRBV19 to TRBJ1-2. Germline V CDR1 and CDR2: LNHDA, SQIVND (reference sequence). The CDR3 region is 8 residues in length, termini included. CDR3: CASRTREG.

This clone was seen only once. This chain uses TRBV4-2 with TRBJ2-7; TRBD1 aligns across 9 bases. The CDR3 totals 14 residues. Trimming cost V 4 bases and J 5 bases; bases outside gene matches: 6. Per the germline V gene, CDR1 is LGHNA and CDR2 is YNFKEQ. This chain's CDR3 is CASSRRDRADEQYF. In nucleotides, the CDR3 is TGTGCCAGCAGCCGGAGGGACAGGGCCGACGAGCAGTACTTC.

This chain links TRBV30 with TRBJ2-2, with TRBD1 matching over 9 bases. Per the germline V gene, CDR1 is GTSNPN and CDR2 is SVGIG (reference sequence). The CDR3 has 12 amino acids. V lost 5 bases to trimming and J lost 7 bases; unmatched junction nucleotides: 2. This chain's CDR3 is CAWGTGNGELFF. Here the CDR3 DNA reads TGTGCCTGGGGGACAGGGAACGGGGAGCTGTTTTTT. The complete variable domain, with remaining parts taken from reference TRBV30 and TRBJ2-2, reads SQTIHQWPATLVQPVGSPLSLECTVEGTSNPNLYWYRQAAGRGLQLLFYSVGIGQISSEVPQNLSASRPQDRQFILSSKKLLLSDSGFYLCAWGTGNGELFFGEGSRLTVL.

The chain recombines TRBV5-8 with TRBJ2-5; TRBD1 aligns across 10 bases. CDR1 and CDR2 (germline): SGHTS, YDEGEE. The CDR3 is made up of 19 amino acids. V trimming: 0 bases; J trimming: 4 bases; junction bases outside the gene matches: 15. The CDR3 DNA sequence: TGTGCCAGCAGCTTGGCCGGTTGGGGCCGCGGGGACAGGGGAGAGACCCAGTACTTC. This sequence encodes CASSLAGWGRGDRGETQYF.

The chain uses TRBV5-5 and TRBJ1-4, with D maybe TRBD1 (6 bases). This CDR3 is built from 13 residues. Germline V CDR1 and CDR2: SGHKS, YYEKEE (reference sequence). V was cut by 6 bases and J by 7 bases, with 13 bases left in between. CDR3 in DNA: TGTGCCAGCACGGGGGGGCGAGGTGAAAAACTGTTTTTT. Translating gives CASTGGRGEKLFF.

The chain uses TRBV19 and TRBJ2-1, with 7 bases that match TRBD2. The CDR3 length is 14 residues. CDR1 is LNHDA, CDR2 SQIVND, per germline (reference sequence). Losses at the gene ends were 4 bases for V and 6 bases for J; bases not matched to a gene: 6. The CDR3: CASSNGGRANEQFF. In DNA, the CDR3 is TGTGCCAGTAGTAATGGGGGGAGGGCCAATGAGCAGTTCTTC.

The chain employs TRBV5-4 and TRBJ2-5, with D maybe TRBD1 (6 bases). Germline loops: CDR1 SGHNT, CDR2 YYREEE (reference sequence). The CDR3 has 14 residues. V lost 3 bases and J 1 base, leaving 10 bases between the germline ends. This CDR3 reads CASSSGQSQETQYF. In DNA, the CDR3 is TGTGCCAGCAGCTCCGGACAGTCCCAAGAGACCCAGTACTTC.

The J gene is TRBJ1-5, the V gene TRBV10-3; tentatively, D is TRBD1 (5 bases). The germline CDR1 and CDR2 sequences are ENHRY and SYGVKD. Trimming removed 6 bases at V and 4 bases at J, with 10 bases between. CDR3 size: 13 residues. The DNA of the CDR3 is TGTGCCATCAGGGCGACAGAAAATCAGCCCCAGCATTTT. Translating it yields CAIRATENQPQHF.

The genes are TRBV11-3 and TRBJ2-1; 12 bases fit TRBD1. The CDR3 totals 16 residues. J was trimmed by 8 bases and V by 5 bases; bases with no gene match: 10. Germline lookup yields CDR1 SGHNT and CDR2 YENEEA. This chain's CDR3 is CASSITGTGGFDEQFF. The CDR3 region has the DNA TGTGCCAGCAGCATTACCGGGACAGGGGGCTTCGATGAGCAGTTCTTC.

V gene TRBV9 combines with J gene TRBJ2-1; 11 bases align to TRBD2. The CDR3 loop spans 19 amino acids. J lost 4 bases, V lost 0 bases, and 12 bases had no gene match. CDR1 SGDLS and CDR2 YYNGEE come from the germline V gene. Here the CDR3 reads CASSVVGTSGPSPYNEQFF. CDR3 coding DNA: TGTGCCAGCAGCGTAGTAGGGACTAGCGGACCCTCACCATACAATGAGCAGTTCTTC.

The chain carries TRBV7-6 and TRBJ1-1; weak D call: TRBD1 (6 bases). Germline V gene data show CDR1 as SGHVS and CDR2 as FNYEAQ. V was trimmed by 6 bases and J by 0 bases, leaving 11 bases between them. The CDR3 totals 14 residues. The CDR3 DNA reads as TGTGCCAGCAGTGCTACAGGGCTGAACACTGAAGCTTTCTTT. It yields the protein CASSATGLNTEAFF.

The chain is built from TRBV6-5 and TRBJ2-7; possibly TRBD1 for D (5 bases). Trimming shortened V by 7 bases and J by 1 base, and 17 bases separated the two germline ends. CDR3 length: 15 residues. Germline V gene lookup returns CDR1 MNHEY and CDR2 SVGAGI. The CDR3 bases are TGTGCCAGCACCCCATCCGACAGTGGGTCCTACGAGCAGTACTTC. Protein sequence: CASTPSDSGSYEQYF.

The rearrangement links TRBV11-3 to TRBJ2-5; perhaps TRBD2 as D (6 bases). Looked up from germline, CDR1 is SGHNT and CDR2 is YENEEA. Trimming cost V 2 bases and J 1 base, with 8 bases left between them. There are 14 residues in the CDR3. The CDR3 spells CASSLMGGQETQYF. DNA for the CDR3: TGTGCCAGCAGCTTAATGGGGGGCCAAGAGACCCAGTACTTC. Full variable domain (missing parts from reference TRBV11-3 and TRBJ2-5): EAGVVQSPRYKIIEKKQPVAFWCNPISGHNTLYWYLQNLGQGPELLIRYENEEAVDDSQLPKDRFSAERLKGVDSTLKIQPAELGDSAVYLCASSLMGGQETQYFGPGTRLLVL.

The chain links TRBV5-1 to TRBJ2-1; 13 bases match TRBD2. V trimming: 4 bases; J trimming: 5 bases; junction bases outside the gene matches: 3. CDR1 SGHRS and CDR2 YFSETQ come from the germline V gene. CDR3 length: 15 amino acids. Here the CDR3 DNA reads TGCGCCAGCAGCGAGGGACTAGCGGGACACAATGAGCAGTTCTTC. Protein: CASSEGLAGHNEQFF.

This clone was seen only once. The CDR3 protein is CASSPWTGGNEKLFF. The DNA for the CDR3 is TGTGCCAGCAGTCCGTGGACAGGGGGTAATGAAAAACTGTTTTTT. The rearrangement joins TRBV27 to TRBJ1-4; TRBD1 matches at 10 bases. Unmatched junction bases numbered 4, after V lost 5 bases and J lost 4 bases. Germline-derived CDR1 and CDR2 are MNHEY and SMNVEV (reference sequence). The CDR3 has 15 amino acids. The whole variable domain, remainder taken from reference TRBV27 and TRBJ1-4, is EAQVTQNPRYLITVTGKKLTVTCSQNMNHEYMSWYRQDPGLGLRQIYYSMNVEVTDKGDVPEGYKVSRKEKRNFPLILESPSPNQTSLYFCASSPWTGGNEKLFFGSGTQLSVL.

V is TRBV18 and J is TRBJ2-7; no reliable D call. The CDR3 runs 16 residues. Germline lookup yields CDR1 KGHSH and CDR2 LQKENI. V was clipped by 2 bases and J by 2 bases, with 16 bases between them. Here the CDR3 reads CASSPGSPNSPYEQYF. CDR3 coding DNA: TGTGCCAGCTCACCAGGTAGTCCCAATTCCCCCTACGAGCAGTACTTC.

This chain uses TRBV5-1 with TRBJ2-7; weak D call: TRBD2 (5 bases). Germline values: CDR1 SGHRS, CDR2 YFSETQ. V was shortened by 4 bases and J by 0 bases, with 14 bases between the two germline ends. This CDR3 has 15 residues. The CDR3 DNA reads TGCGCCAGCAGCCTAACCGACTACCACTCCTACGAGCAGTACTTC. Translated, it gives CASSLTDYHSYEQYF.

This chain's CDR3 is CAWSVGGSLSYEQYF. DNA for the CDR3: TGTGCCTGGAGTGTGGGGGGGAGCCTCTCCTACGAGCAGTACTTC. The chain carries TRBV30 and TRBJ2-7; 7 bases align to TRBD2. CDR1 and CDR2 (germline): GTSNPN, SVGIG (reference sequence). The CDR3 is made up of 15 amino acids. With 0 bases clipped from V and 0 bases from J, the junction kept 5 bases outside the gene matches.

The rearrangement uses TRBV4-3 and TRBJ1-1; 7 positions agree with TRBD1. This CDR3 has 16 amino acids. V shed 0 bases, J shed 0 bases, and the junction held 4 bases outside the gene matches. Germline CDR1 and CDR2: LGHNA and YSLEER. This CDR3 reads CASSQELQGVNTEAFF. The CDR3, as DNA: TGCGCCAGCAGCCAAGAATTGCAGGGGGTGAACACTGAAGCTTTCTTT.